This T cell receptor beta chain came from a study of beta chain features in type 1 diabetes. Study-wide results and caveats: For Type 1 diabetes patients, all four CD4+ subsets carried TCRB CDR3s that were moderately but significantly shorter.

This CDR3 region has 15 residues. As for this clone: Its specificity is not known.

Every bit of the isolated RNA underwent reverse transcription, so sequencing read expressed TCRB transcripts. Libraries were prepared by immunoSEQ multiplex PCR; TCRdb keeps only in-frame clonotypes and omits some of them. Of around 310,000 clones in the sample, approximately 10% were seen once. The sample taken for sequencing was naive CD4+ T cells from blood. The gene calls are TRBV12-2 and TRBJ2-2; the table's D call, TRBD1, has no DNA check behind it. TRBV12-2 is designated a pseudogene. This TCR came from a woman aged 25 to 39 in good health. The CDR3 loop is CATTNYRGNTGELFF. The CDR3 DNA follows: TGTGCAACCACCAATTACAGGGGCAACACCGGGGAGCTGTTTTTT.